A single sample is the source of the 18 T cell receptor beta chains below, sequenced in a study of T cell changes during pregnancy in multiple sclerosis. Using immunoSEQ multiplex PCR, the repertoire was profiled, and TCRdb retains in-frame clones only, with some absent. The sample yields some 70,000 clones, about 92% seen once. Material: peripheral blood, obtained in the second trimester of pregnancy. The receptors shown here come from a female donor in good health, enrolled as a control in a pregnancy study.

The CDR3 region has the DNA TGTGCCAGTAGTATCCTTGACAGGGGAGAGACCCAGTACTTC. Translation: CASSILDRGETQYF. The chain has TRBV19 and TRBJ2-5; 8 bases fit TRBD1. Germline V gene data show CDR1 as LNHDA and CDR2 as SQIVND (reference sequence). The CDR3 length is 14 residues. The V gene end was trimmed by 3 bases and the J gene end by 4 bases; junction bases not matched to a gene: 4.

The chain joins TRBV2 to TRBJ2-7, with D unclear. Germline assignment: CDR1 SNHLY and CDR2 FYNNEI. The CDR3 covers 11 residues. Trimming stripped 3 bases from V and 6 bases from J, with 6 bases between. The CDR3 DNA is TGTGCCAGCAGTGACTATCGCGAGCAGTACTTC. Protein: CASSDYREQYF.

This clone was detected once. The CDR3: CASRDRENPGELFF. The CDR3 nucleotides are TGTGCCAGCAGGGACAGGGAAAACCCCGGGGAGCTGTTTTTT. The chain recombines TRBV27 with TRBJ2-2; 8 bases fit TRBD1. Germline V gives CDR1 MNHEY, CDR2 SMNVEV (reference sequence). The J segment lost 6 bases and the V segment lost 6 bases, leaving 6 bases of the junction unmatched. CDR3 length: 14 amino acids.

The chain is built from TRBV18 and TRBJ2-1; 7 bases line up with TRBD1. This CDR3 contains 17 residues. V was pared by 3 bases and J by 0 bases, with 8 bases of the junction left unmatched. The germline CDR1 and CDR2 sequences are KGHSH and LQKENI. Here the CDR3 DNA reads TGTGCCAGCTCACCGGACAGGATAATACGCTCCTACAATGAGCAGTTCTTC. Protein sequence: CASSPDRIIRSYNEQFF.

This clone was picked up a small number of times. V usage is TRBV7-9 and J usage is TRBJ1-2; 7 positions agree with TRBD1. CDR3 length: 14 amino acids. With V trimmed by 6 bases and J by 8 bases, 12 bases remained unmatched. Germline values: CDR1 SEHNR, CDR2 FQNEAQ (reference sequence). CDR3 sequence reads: CASSITGQAQGYTF. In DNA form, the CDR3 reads TGTGCCAGCAGTATAACCGGACAGGCTCAAGGCTACACCTTC.

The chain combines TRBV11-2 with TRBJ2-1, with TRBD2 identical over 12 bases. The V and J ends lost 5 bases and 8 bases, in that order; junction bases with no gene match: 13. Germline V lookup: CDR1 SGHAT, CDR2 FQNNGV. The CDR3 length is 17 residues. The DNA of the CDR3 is TGTGCCAGCAGCATACGCTTCCTAGCGGGGGGGCTGGATGAGCAGTTCTTC. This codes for CASSIRFLAGGLDEQFF.

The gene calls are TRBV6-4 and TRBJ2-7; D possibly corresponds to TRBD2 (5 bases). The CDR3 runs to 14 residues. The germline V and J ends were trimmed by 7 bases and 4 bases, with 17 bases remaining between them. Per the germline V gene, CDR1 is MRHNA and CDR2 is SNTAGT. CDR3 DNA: TGTGCCAGCATGTACGGGATTGGGGTTTACGAGCAGTACTTC. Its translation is CASMYGIGVYEQYF.

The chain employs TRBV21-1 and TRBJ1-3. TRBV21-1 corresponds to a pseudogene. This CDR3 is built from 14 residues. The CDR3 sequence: CASISNYSGNTIYF. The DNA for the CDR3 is TGTGCCAGCATCTCCAACTACTCTGGAAACACCATATATTTT.

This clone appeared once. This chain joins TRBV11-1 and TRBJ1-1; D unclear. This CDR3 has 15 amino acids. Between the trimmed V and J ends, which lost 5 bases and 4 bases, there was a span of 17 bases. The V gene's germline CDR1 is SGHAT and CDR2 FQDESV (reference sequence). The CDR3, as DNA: TGTGCCAGCAGCCCCCATAACACCCTGGTCACTGAAGCTTTCTTT. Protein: CASSPHNTLVTEAFF.

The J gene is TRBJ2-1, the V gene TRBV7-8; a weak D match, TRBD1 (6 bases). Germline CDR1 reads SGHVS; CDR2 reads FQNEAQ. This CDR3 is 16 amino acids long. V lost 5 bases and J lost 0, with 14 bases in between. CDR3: CASSDTRGFSYNEQFF. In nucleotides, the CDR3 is TGTGCCAGCAGCGATACCAGGGGATTCTCCTACAATGAGCAGTTCTTC.

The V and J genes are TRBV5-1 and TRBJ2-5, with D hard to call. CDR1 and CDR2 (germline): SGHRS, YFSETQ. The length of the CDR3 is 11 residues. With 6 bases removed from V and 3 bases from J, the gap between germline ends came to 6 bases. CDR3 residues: CASMQEETQYF. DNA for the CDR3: TGCGCCAGCATGCAGGAAGAGACCCAGTACTTC.

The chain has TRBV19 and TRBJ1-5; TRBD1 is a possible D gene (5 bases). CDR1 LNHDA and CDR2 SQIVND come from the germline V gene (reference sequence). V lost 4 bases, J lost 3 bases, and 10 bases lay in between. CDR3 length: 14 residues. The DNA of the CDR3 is TGTGCCAGTAGTAAAGGAGGGGACAATCAGCCCCAGCATTTT. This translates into CASSKGGDNQPQHF. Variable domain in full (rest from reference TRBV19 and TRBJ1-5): DGGITQSPKYLFRKEGQNVTLSCEQNLNHDAMYWYRQDPGQGLRLIYYSQIVNDFQKGDIAEGYSVSREKKESFPLTVTSAQKNPTAFYLCASSKGGDNQPQHFGDGTRLSIL.

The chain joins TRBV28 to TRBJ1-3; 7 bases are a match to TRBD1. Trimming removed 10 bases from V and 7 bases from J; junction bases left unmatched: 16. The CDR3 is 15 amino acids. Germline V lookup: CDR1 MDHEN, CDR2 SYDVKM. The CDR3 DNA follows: TGTGCCACCGCTTCGACCGACAGGGAGCTCAACACCATATATTTT. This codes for CATASTDRELNTIYF.

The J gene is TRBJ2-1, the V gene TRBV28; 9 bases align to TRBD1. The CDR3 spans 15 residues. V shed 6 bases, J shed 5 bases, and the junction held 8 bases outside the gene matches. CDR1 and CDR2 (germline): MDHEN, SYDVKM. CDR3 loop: CASSLWTGDNNEQFF. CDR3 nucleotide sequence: TGTGCCAGCAGCCTTTGGACAGGGGATAACAATGAGCAGTTCTTC. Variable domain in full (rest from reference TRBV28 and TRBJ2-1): DVKVTQSSRYLVKRTGEKVFLECVQDMDHENMFWYRQDPGLGLRLIYFSYDVKMKEKGDIPEGYSVSREKKERFSLILESASTNQTSMYLCASSLWTGDNNEQFFGPGTRLTVL.

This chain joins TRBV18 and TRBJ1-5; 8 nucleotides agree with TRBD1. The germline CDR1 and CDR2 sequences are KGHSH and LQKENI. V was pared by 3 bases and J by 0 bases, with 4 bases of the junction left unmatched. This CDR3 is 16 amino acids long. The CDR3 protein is CASSPSDRGSNQPQHF. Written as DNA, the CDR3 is TGTGCCAGCTCACCTTCCGACAGGGGTAGCAATCAGCCCCAGCATTTT.

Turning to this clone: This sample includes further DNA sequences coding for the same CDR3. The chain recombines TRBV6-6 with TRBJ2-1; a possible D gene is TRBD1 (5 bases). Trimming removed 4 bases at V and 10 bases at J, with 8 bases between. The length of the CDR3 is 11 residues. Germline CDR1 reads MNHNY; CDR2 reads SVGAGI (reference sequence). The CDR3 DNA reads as TGTGCCAGCAGTTCCCGACAGGAGCAGTTCTTC. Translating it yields CASSSRQEQFF.

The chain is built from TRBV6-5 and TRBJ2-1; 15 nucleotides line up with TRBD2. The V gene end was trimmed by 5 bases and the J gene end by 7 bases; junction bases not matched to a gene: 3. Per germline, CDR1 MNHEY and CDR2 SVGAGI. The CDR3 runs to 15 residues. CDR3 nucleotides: TGTGCCAGCAGTCCAGGGACTAGCGGGGGGAATGAGCAGTTCTTC. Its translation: CASSPGTSGGNEQFF.

DNA for the CDR3: TGCGCCAGCGTAGGTGGGCAGGGTTGGGAGACCCAGTACTTC. Translating gives CASVGGQGWETQYF. V is TRBV10-2 and J is TRBJ2-5, with a tentative D call TRBD1 (5 bases). This CDR3 spans 14 amino acids. The V gene's germline CDR1 is WSHSY and CDR2 SAAADI. V gave up 8 bases and J gave up 5 bases, with 18 bases separating them.